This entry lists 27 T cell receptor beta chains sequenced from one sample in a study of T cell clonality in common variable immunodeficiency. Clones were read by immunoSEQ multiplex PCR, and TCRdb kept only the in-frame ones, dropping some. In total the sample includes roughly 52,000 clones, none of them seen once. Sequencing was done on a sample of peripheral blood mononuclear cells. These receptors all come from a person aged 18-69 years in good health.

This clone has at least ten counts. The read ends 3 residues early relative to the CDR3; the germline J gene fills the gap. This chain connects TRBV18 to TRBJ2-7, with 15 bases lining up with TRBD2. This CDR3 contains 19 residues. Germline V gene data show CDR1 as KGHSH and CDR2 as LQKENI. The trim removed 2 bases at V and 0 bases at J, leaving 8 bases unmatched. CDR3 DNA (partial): TGTGCCAGCTCACCAGGGACTAGCGGGAGGCGATACATCTCCTACGAG. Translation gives CASSPGTSGRRYISYE. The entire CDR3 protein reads CASSPGTSGRRYISYEQYF.

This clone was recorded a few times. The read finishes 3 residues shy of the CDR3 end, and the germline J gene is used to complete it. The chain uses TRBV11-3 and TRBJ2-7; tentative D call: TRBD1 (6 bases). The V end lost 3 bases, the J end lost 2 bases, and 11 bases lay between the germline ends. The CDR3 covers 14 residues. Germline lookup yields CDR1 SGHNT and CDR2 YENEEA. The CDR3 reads CASSFAGQTYEQYF. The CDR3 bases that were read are TGTGCCAGCAGCTTCGCCGGACAGACCTACGAG.

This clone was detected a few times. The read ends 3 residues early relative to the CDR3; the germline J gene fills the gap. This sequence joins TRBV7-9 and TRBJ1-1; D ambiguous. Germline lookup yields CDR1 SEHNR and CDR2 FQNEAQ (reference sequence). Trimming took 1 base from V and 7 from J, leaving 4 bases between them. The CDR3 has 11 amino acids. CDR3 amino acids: CASSLGIEAFF. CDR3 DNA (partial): TGTGCCAGCAGCTTAGGTATTGAA.

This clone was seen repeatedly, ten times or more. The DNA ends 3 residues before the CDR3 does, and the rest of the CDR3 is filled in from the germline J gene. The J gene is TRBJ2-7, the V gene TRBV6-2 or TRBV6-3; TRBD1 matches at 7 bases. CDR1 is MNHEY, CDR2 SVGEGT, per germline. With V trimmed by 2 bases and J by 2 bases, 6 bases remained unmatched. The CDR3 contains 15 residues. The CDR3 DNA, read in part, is TGTGCCAGCAGTTACCCCCGGACAGGAGCCTACGAG. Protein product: CASSYPRTGAYE. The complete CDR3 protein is CASSYPRTGAYEQYF.

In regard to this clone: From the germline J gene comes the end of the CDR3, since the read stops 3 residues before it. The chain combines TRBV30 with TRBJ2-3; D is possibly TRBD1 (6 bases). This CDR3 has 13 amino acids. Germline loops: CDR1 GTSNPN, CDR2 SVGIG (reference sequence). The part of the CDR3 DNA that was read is TGTGCCTGGAGTGCAGGGGACAATCAGCCG. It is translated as CAWSAGDNQP. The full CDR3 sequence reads CAWSAGDNQPQYF.

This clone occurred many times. The CDR3 sequence is CASSDAGTASEQFF. The covered CDR3 bases are TGTGCCAGCAGTGACGCCGGGACAGCGAGTGAG. The chain is built from TRBV6-1 and TRBJ2-1, with TRBD1 identical over 7 bases. Coverage ceases 3 residues before the CDR3 finishes, and the germline J gene fills in the end. J gave up 9 bases and V 3 bases, and 8 bases lay outside the gene matches. CDR3 length: 14 residues. Germline V gene sequence: CDR1 MNHNS, CDR2 SASEGT.

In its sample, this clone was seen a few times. The sequenced CDR3 bases are TGCAGTGCTCCGACTAGCGGGAGGAAGTATGAG. Protein: CSAPTSGRKYE. The whole CDR3 protein reads CSAPTSGRKYEQFF. The gene calls are TRBV20-1 and TRBJ2-1; 13 bases fit TRBD2. The read terminates 3 residues ahead of where the CDR3 ends, so the germline J gene completes it. The CDR3 covers 14 residues. With V trimmed by 5 bases and J by 8 bases, 6 bases remained unmatched. Germline V lookup: CDR1 DFQATT, CDR2 SNEGSKA (reference sequence).

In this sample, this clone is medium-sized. The part of the CDR3 DNA that was read is TGTGCCAGTAGCCTAGCGGGGGCCTACACAGATACG. This encodes CASSLAGAYTDT. The entire CDR3 is CASSLAGAYTDTQYF. The J gene is TRBJ2-3, the V gene TRBV19; 10 bases line up with TRBD2. The sequence runs out 3 residues before the end of the CDR3; the remainder is reconstructed from the germline J gene. Losses at the gene ends were 6 bases for V and 2 bases for J; bases not matched to a gene: 5. This CDR3 contains 15 residues. Germline V gives CDR1 LNHDA, CDR2 SQIVND (reference sequence).

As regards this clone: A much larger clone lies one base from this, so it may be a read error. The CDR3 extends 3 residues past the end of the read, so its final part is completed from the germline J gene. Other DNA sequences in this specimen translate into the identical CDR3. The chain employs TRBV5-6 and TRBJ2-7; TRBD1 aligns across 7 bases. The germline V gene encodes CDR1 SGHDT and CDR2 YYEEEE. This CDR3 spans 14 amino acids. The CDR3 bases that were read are TGCGCCAGCAGCTTCGGGACAGCGCACTACGAG. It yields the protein CASSFGTAHYE. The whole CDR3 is CASSFGTAHYEQYF. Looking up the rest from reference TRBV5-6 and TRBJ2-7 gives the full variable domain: DAGVTQSPTHLIKTRGQQVTLRCSPKSGHDTVSWYQQALGQGPQFIFQYYEEEERQRGNFPDRFSGHQFPNYSSELNVNALLLGDSALYLCASSFGTAHYEQYFGPGTRLTVT.

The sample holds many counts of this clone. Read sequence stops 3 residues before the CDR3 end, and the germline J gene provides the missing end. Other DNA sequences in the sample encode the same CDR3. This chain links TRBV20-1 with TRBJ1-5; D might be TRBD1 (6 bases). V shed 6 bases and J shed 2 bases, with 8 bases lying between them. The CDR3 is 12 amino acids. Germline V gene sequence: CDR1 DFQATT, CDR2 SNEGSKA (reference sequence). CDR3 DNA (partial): TGCAGTGCCAGGACAGGCAATCAGCCC. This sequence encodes CSARTGNQP. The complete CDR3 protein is CSARTGNQPQHF.

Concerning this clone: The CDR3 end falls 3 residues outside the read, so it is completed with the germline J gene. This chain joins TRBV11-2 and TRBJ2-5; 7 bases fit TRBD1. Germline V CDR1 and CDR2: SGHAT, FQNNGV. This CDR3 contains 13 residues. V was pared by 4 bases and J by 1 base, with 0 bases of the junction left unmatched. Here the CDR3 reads CASSWTGQETQYF. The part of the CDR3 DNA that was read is TGTGCCAGCAGCTGGACAGGCCAAGAGACC.

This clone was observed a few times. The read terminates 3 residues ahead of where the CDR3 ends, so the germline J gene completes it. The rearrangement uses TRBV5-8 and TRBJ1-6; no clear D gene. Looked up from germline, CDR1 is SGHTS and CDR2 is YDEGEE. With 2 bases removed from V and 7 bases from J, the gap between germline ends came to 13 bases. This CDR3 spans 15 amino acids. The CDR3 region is CASSLWQTSNSPLHF. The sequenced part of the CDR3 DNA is TGTGCCAGCAGCTTATGGCAGACAAGCAATTCACCC.

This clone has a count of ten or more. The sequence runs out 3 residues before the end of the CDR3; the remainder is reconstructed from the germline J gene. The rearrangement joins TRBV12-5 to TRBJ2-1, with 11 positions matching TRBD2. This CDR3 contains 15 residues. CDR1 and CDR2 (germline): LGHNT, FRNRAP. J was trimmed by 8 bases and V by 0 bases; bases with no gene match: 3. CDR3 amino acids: CASGLVTSGSHEQFF. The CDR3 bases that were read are TGTGCTAGTGGTTTGGTTACTAGCGGGAGTCATGAG.

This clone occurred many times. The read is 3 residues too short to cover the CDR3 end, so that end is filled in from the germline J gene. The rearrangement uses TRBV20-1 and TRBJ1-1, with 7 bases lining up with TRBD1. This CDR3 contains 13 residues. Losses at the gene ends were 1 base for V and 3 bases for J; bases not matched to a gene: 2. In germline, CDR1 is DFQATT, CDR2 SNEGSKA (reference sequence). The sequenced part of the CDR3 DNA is TGCAGTGCTAGAGGCAGGGGGGACACTGAA. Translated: CSARGRGDTE. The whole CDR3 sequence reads CSARGRGDTEAFF.

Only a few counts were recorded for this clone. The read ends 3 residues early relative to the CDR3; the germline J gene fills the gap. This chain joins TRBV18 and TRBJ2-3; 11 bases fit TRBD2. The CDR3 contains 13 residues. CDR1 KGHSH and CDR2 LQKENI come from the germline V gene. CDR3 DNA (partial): TGTGCCAGCGGGACTAGCGGAGAAGAGACG. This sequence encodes CASGTSGEET. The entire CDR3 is CASGTSGEETQYF.

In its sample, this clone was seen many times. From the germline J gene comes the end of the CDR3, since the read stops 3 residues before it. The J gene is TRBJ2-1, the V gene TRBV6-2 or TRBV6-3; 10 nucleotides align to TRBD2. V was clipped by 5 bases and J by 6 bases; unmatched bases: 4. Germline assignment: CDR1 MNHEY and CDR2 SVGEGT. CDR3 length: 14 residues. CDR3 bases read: TGTGCCAGCAGTCCGGGACTAGCGTCCAATGAG. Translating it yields CASSPGLASNE. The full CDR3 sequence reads CASSPGLASNEQFF.

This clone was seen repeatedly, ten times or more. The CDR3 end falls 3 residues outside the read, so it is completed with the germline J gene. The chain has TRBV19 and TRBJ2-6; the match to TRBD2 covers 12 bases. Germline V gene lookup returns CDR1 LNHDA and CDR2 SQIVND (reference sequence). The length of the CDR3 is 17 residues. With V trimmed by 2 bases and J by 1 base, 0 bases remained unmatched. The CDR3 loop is CASSITSGRSGANVLTF. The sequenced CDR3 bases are TGTGCCAGTAGTATAACTAGCGGGAGGTCTGGGGCCAACGTC. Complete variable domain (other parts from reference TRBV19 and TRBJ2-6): DGGITQSPKYLFRKEGQNVTLSCEQNLNHDAMYWYRQDPGQGLRLIYYSQIVNDFQKGDIAEGYSVSREKKESFPLTVTSAQKNPTAFYLCASSITSGRSGANVLTFGAGSRLTVL.

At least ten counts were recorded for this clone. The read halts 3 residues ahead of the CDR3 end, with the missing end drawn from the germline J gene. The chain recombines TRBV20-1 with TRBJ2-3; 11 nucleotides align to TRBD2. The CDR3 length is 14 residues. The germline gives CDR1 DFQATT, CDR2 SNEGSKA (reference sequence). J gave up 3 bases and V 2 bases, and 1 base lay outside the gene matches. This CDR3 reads CSARRLAGTDTQYF. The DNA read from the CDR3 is TGCAGTGCTAGAAGACTAGCGGGAACAGATACG.

Here the CDR3 reads CASSGTGVEQYF. CDR3 DNA, as far as it was read: TGTGCCAGCAGCGGGACAGGGGTCGAG. V and J are TRBV11-2 and TRBJ2-7, with 10 bases fitting TRBD1. The read ends 3 residues before the CDR3 terminus; that terminus is restored from the germline J gene. The trim removed 5 bases at V and 6 bases at J, leaving 1 base unmatched. In germline, CDR1 is SGHAT, CDR2 FQNNGV. This CDR3 contains 12 residues.

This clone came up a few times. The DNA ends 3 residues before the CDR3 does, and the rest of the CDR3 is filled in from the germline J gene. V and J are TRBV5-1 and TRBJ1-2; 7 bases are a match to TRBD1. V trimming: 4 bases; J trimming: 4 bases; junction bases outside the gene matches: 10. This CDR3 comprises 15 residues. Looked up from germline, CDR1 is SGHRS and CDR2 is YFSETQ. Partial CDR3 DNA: TGCGCCAGCAGCACCCGGACAGGTACAGTCTATGGC. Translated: CASSTRTGTVYG. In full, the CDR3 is CASSTRTGTVYGYTF. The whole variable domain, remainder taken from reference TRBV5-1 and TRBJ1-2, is KAGVTQTPRYLIKTRGQQVTLSCSPISGHRSVSWYQQTPGQGLQFLFEYFSETQRNKGNFPGRFSGRQFSNSRSEMNVSTLELGDSALYLCASSTRTGTVYGYTFGSGTRLTVV.

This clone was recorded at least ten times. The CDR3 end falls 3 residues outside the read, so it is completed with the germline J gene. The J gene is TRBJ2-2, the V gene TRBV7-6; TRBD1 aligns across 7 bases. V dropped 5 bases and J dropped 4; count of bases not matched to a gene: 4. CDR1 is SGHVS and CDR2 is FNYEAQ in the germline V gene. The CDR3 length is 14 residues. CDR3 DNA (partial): TGTGCCAGCAGCCAGGACAGGAGCACCGGGGAG. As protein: CASSQDRSTGE. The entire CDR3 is CASSQDRSTGELFF.

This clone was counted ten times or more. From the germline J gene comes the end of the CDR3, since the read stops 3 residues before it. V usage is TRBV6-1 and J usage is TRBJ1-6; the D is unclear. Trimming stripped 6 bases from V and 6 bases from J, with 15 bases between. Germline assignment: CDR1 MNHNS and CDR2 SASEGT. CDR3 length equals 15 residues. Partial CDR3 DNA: TGTGCCAGCAGAGAATCAGGAAAACCTAATTCACCC. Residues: CASRESGKPNSP. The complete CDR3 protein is CASRESGKPNSPLHF.

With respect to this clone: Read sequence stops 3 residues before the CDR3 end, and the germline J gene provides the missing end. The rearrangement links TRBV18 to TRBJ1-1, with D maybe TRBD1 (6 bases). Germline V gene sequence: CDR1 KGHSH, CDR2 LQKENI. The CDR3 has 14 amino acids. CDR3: CASSPARGGAEAFF. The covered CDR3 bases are TGTGCCAGCTCCCCGGCGAGAGGGGGGGCCGAA.

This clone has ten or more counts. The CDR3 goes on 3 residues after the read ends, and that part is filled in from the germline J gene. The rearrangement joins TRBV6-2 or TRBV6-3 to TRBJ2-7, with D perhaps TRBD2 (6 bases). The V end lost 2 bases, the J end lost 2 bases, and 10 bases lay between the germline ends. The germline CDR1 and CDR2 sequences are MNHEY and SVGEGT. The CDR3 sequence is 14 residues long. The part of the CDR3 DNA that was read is TGTGCCAGCAGTTACGCGGGAAGAGCCTACGAG. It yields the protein CASSYAGRAYE. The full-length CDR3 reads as CASSYAGRAYEQYF.

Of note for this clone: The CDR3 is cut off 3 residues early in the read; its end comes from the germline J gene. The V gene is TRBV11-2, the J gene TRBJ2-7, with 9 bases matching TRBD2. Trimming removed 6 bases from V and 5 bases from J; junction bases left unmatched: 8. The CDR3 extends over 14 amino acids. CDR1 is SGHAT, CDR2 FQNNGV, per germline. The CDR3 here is CASRKIAGDHEQYF. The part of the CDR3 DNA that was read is TGTGCCAGCAGAAAAATAGCGGGAGATCACGAG.

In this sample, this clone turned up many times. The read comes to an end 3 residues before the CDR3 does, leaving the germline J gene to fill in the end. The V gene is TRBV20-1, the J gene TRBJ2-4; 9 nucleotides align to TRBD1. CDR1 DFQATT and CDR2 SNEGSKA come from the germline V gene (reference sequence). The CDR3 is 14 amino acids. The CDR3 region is CSARPTGGNQPQYF. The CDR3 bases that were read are TGCAGTGCTAGACCCACAGGGGGCAATCAGCCT.

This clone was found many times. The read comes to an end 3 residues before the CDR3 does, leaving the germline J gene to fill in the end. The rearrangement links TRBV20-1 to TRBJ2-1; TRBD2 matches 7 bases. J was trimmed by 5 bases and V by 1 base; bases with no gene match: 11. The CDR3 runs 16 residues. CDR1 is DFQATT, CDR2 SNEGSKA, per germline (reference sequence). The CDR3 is CSARVPIAGLNNEQFF. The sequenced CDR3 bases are TGCAGTGCTAGAGTTCCAATAGCGGGCTTAAACAATGAG.